Below, 17 T cell receptor beta chains from the same sample are listed, as sequenced in a study of blood T cell repertoires in COVID-19. Sequenced by immunoSEQ multiplex PCR; TCRdb stores in-frame clones only, minus some. The top ten clones hold approximately 15% of a sample with more than 50,000 clones, approximately 92% of them seen once. Sequencing was performed on peripheral blood. Receptors originate from a man at least 80 years old with acute or convalescent COVID-19.

DNA for the CDR3: TGTGCCAGCAGTGAAGCAGGGGCCCCTAATGAAAAACTGTTTTTT. It codes for CASSEAGAPNEKLFF. This chain links TRBV2 with TRBJ1-4; possibly TRBD1 for D (5 bases). The CDR3 has 15 residues. Trimming took off 0 bases at V and 3 bases at J, with 8 bases between the two ends. CDR1 and CDR2 from the germline V gene are SNHLY and FYNNEI.

This chain connects TRBV2 to TRBJ1-6; a possible D gene is TRBD1 (6 bases). This CDR3 has 14 residues. V was shortened by 2 bases and J by 7 bases, with 9 bases between the two germline ends. Germline loops: CDR1 SNHLY, CDR2 FYNNEI. The CDR3 spells CASSEQGSNSPLHF. As DNA, the CDR3 is TGTGCCAGCAGTGAACAGGGGAGCAATTCACCCCTCCACTTT.

This sequence joins TRBV7-9 and TRBJ2-3; 9 bases are shared with TRBD1. Germline V lookup: CDR1 SEHNR, CDR2 FQNEAQ (reference sequence). This CDR3 comprises 15 residues. After removal of 6 bases from V and 2 bases from J, the junction contained 6 bases not matched to a gene. CDR3 region: CASSNGQGSTDTQYF. Here the CDR3 DNA reads TGTGCCAGCAGTAACGGACAGGGGTCCACAGATACGCAGTATTTT.

The chain carries TRBV5-1 and TRBJ1-5, with D unclear. The CDR3 is 16 amino acids. Germline CDR1 is SGHRS and CDR2 is YFSETQ. The V end was cut by 0 bases, the J end by 0 bases, with 10 bases between. The DNA of the CDR3 is TGCGCCAGCAGCTTGGCCCCACTTTCTAGCAATCAGCCCCAGCATTTT. Protein: CASSLAPLSSNQPQHF.

The table lists this clone with a count of one. The chain links TRBV20-1 to TRBJ1-5; D unclear. The CDR3 sequence is 14 residues long. Germline CDR1 is DFQATT and CDR2 is SNEGSKA (reference sequence). Trimming pared 3 bases from V and 2 bases from J, leaving 11 bases between. CDR3 amino acids: CSASSGFRNQPQHF. Written as DNA, the CDR3 is TGCAGTGCTAGTTCGGGTTTCCGCAATCAGCCCCAGCATTTT.

This clone was picked up one time. The V call is TRBV6-6, the J call TRBJ1-1; D is possibly TRBD1 (6 bases). V was clipped by 8 bases and J by 7 bases, with 17 bases between them. Looked up from germline, CDR1 is MNHNY and CDR2 is SVGAGI (reference sequence). The CDR3 covers 13 residues. CDR3 in amino acids: CASGGQIRGEAFF. CDR3 coding DNA: TGTGCCAGCGGCGGACAGATCAGAGGTGAAGCTTTCTTT.

The chain couples TRBV2 to TRBJ2-5, with 7 nucleotides matching TRBD2. CDR1 is SNHLY, CDR2 FYNNEI, per germline. Germline trimming cut 11 bases from V and 2 bases from J; bases unmatched to any gene: 11. The CDR3 has 14 residues. CDR3 DNA: TGTGCCTCAGCAAAGGCGGGGGTACAAGAGACCCAGTACTTC. Its translation is CASAKAGVQETQYF.

The J gene is TRBJ2-7, the V gene TRBV5-1; 10 positions match TRBD1. The CDR3 is 16 amino acids. Germline CDR1 and CDR2: SGHRS and YFSETQ. Losses at the gene ends were 4 bases for V and 7 bases for J; bases not matched to a gene: 14. The CDR3 nucleotides read TGCGCCAGCAGCCCAGCTGGACAGGGGGTTTTCGTGGAGCAGTACTTC. It codes for CASSPAGQGVFVEQYF.

The CDR3 is CASSEGRPLNEQFF. CDR3 DNA sequence: TGTGCCAGCAGTGAAGGGCGGCCACTCAATGAGCAGTTCTTC. The chain uses TRBV2 and TRBJ2-1; D is ambiguous. This CDR3 is 14 amino acids long. CDR1 and CDR2 from the germline V gene are SNHLY and FYNNEI. Trimming stripped 1 base from V and 6 bases from J, with 10 bases between.

The chain couples TRBV6-5 to TRBJ1-5; 7 bases agree with TRBD1. With V trimmed by 6 bases and J by 0 bases, 5 bases remained unmatched. Germline V gives CDR1 MNHEY, CDR2 SVGAGI. This CDR3 region has 15 residues. CDR3 coding DNA: TGTGCCAGCAGCGGGGACAGATATAGCAATCAGCCCCAGCATTTT. Its translation: CASSGDRYSNQPQHF.

The V call is TRBV6-6, the J call TRBJ2-5, with D possibly being TRBD2 (6 bases). This CDR3 region has 15 residues. Germline V gives CDR1 MNHNY, CDR2 SVGAGI (reference sequence). Trimming took off 6 bases at V and 2 bases at J, with 16 bases between the two ends. CDR3 protein: CASSFRVGTQETQYF. In DNA, the CDR3 is TGTGCCAGCAGCTTCAGGGTAGGGACTCAAGAGACCCAGTACTTC.

The chain is built from TRBV10-3 and TRBJ2-1; D might be TRBD2 (5 bases). The CDR3 has 12 amino acids. Germline V CDR1 and CDR2: ENHRY, SYGVKD. V was clipped by 3 bases and J by 6 bases, with 6 bases between them. The CDR3 sequence: CAISEAANEQFF. The CDR3 region has the DNA TGTGCCATCAGTGAAGCGGCCAATGAGCAGTTCTTC.

In this sample, this clone turned up once. V gene TRBV4-2 combines with J gene TRBJ2-1, with D possibly TRBD2 on 5 matching bases. Germline CDR1 reads LGHNA; CDR2 reads YNFKEQ. This CDR3 is built from 16 residues. The V end lost 0 bases, the J end lost 2 bases, and 11 bases lay between the germline ends. CDR3: CASSQDLLAAYNEQFF. In DNA, the CDR3 is TGTGCCAGCAGCCAAGATTTGCTAGCCGCCTACAATGAGCAGTTCTTC.

The V gene is TRBV18, the J gene TRBJ2-7, with 7 bases fitting TRBD1. The V gene's germline CDR1 is KGHSH and CDR2 LQKENI. V was clipped by 3 bases and J by 4 bases; unmatched bases: 6. The CDR3 has 14 residues. The CDR3 DNA sequence: TGTGCCAGCTCACCTAAGACAGGGTTTTACGAGCAGTACTTC. Translation: CASSPKTGFYEQYF.

The chain uses TRBV6-5 and TRBJ2-1, with 8 bases that match TRBD2. V dropped 2 bases and J dropped 8; count of bases not matched to a gene: 8. This CDR3 comprises 15 residues. The germline V gene has CDR1 MNHEY and CDR2 SVGAGI. CDR3 residues: CASSYGGGYTYEQFF. CDR3 nucleotide sequence: TGTGCCAGCAGTTACGGCGGGGGGTACACCTATGAGCAGTTCTTC.

CDR3 DNA sequence: TGTGCCAGCAGCTTAATTCGGAGTTTGAACACTGAAGCTTTCTTT. It translates to CASSLIRSLNTEAFF. The rearrangement uses TRBV7-9 and TRBJ1-1; D is undetermined. The CDR3 has 15 amino acids. CDR1 and CDR2 from the germline V gene are SEHNR and FQNEAQ (reference sequence). Trimming shortened V by 2 bases and J by 0 bases, and 10 bases separated the two germline ends. Looking up the rest from reference TRBV7-9 and TRBJ1-1 gives the full variable domain: DTGVSQNPRHKITKRGQNVTFRCDPISEHNRLYWYRQTLGQGPEFLTYFQNEAQLEKSRLLSDRFSAERPKGSFSTLEIQRTEQGDSAMYLCASSLIRSLNTEAFFGQGTRLTVV.

This chain connects TRBV5-1 to TRBJ1-2, with TRBD1 matching over 8 bases. This CDR3 contains 15 residues. The germline V gene has CDR1 SGHRS and CDR2 YFSETQ. Losses at the gene ends were 3 bases for V and 4 bases for J; bases not matched to a gene: 8. Written as DNA, the CDR3 is TGCGCCAGCAGCTCCGGACAGGGTCGGGGCTATGGCTACACCTTC. Its translation is CASSSGQGRGYGYTF.